This note documents a single T cell receptor beta chain sequence. Its target is not known. The data were taken from a study of T-cell reconstitution after alpha-beta-depleted transplantation in children. Broader study findings: T-cell counts and diversity at one year following transplant were attributed mainly to newly produced T cells. The study reportedly traced alpha-beta T cells about two months after transplant to several hundred expanded graft clones. Day-60 TCRbeta diversity that was high in some patients was derived from surviving recipient T cells and thymic progenitors.

CDR3 length: 16 residues. V gave up 2 bases and J gave up 0 bases, with 13 bases separating them. The germline V gene encodes CDR1 MNHEY and CDR2 SVGAGI. The library targeted TCRbeta and was prepared with unique molecular identifiers. TCRdb reanalysed the PCR reads using MiXCR and keeps one entry per CDR3 protein. The sample contains about 1,000,000 distinct CDR3 sequences, 25% to 30% of which appear only once. The sample consisted of PBMCs, mostly from graft donor cells, taken 360 days after TCRalphabeta/CD19-depleted stem cell transplant. The chain combines TRBV6-5 with TRBJ1-1; D gene uncertain. The receptor's source is a boy younger than two who had a stem cell transplant for SCID, so the T cells may come from the graft donor. The CDR3 nucleotides read TGTGCCAGCAGTTACGGTAGGGAGAGTATGAACACTGAAGCTTTCTTT. This encodes CASSYGRESMNTEAFF.